The 32 T cell receptor beta chains presented below share a single source sample, sequenced in a study of cytomegalovirus exposure and HLA in healthy donors. The PCR had 60 Vbeta and 13 Jbeta primers. Assay used: immunoSEQ multiplex PCR; TCRdb lists only in-frame clones, some missing. The sample lists some 180,000 clones; roughly 80% were seen once. Sequences were obtained from PBMCs. The source of these receptors is a female donor in good health and CMV-seronegative.

The genes are TRBV9 and TRBJ2-2, with D tentatively TRBD2 (5 bases). The CDR3 covers 14 residues. Germline CDR1 and CDR2: SGDLS and YYNGEE. Deletions cut 7 bases from V and 2 bases from J, with 12 bases between. The CDR3 DNA follows: TGTGCCAGCCGCCGGGGAACTAACACCGGGGAGCTGTTTTTT. Its translation: CASRRGTNTGELFF.

The genes are TRBV2 and TRBJ2-7; unclear D gene. Germline assignment: CDR1 SNHLY and CDR2 FYNNEI. Between the trimmed V and J ends, which lost 10 bases and 2 bases, there was a span of 15 bases. This CDR3 spans 13 amino acids. The chain's CDR3 is CATYPGGPYEQYF. CDR3 DNA sequence: TGTGCCACGTACCCCGGCGGCCCCTACGAGCAGTACTTC.

This sequence joins TRBV11-1 and TRBJ2-2; D remains unclear. Trimming cost V 3 bases and J 6 bases, with 5 bases left between them. The length of the CDR3 is 12 residues. Germline V gene sequence: CDR1 SGHAT, CDR2 FQDESV (reference sequence). As DNA, the CDR3 is TGTGCCAGCAGCTTTAGTTCCGGGGAGCTGTTTTTT. This sequence encodes CASSFSSGELFF.

J is TRBJ2-3 and V is TRBV7-6; no clear D gene. Trimming cost V 2 bases and J 4 bases, with 7 bases left between them. The CDR3 consists of 13 residues. Germline V gene data show CDR1 as SGHVS and CDR2 as FNYEAQ. CDR3 amino acids: CASSLSESDTQYF. DNA of the CDR3: TGTGCCAGCAGCTTAAGCGAGTCAGATACGCAGTATTTT. Variable domain in full (rest from reference TRBV7-6 and TRBJ2-3): GAGVSQSPRYKVTKRGQDVALRCDPISGHVSLYWYRQALGQGPEFLTYFNYEAQQDKSGLPNDRFSAERPEGSISTLTIQRTEQRDSAMYRCASSLSESDTQYFGPGTRLTVL.

V usage is TRBV6-5 and J usage is TRBJ2-5; D unclear. The CDR3 loop spans 15 amino acids. CDR1 is MNHEY, CDR2 SVGAGI, per germline. Trimming took 4 bases from V and 5 from J, leaving 17 bases between them. CDR3 bases: TGTGCCAGCAGTTTATCCCCGGGTATGATGGAGACCCAGTACTTC. Translated: CASSLSPGMMETQYF.

Only a few counts were recorded for this clone. The J gene is TRBJ2-1, the V gene TRBV29-1; TRBD2 matches 9 bases. The V gene's germline CDR1 is SQVTM and CDR2 ANQGSEA. This CDR3 is built from 13 residues. J gave up 10 bases and V 5 bases, and 9 bases lay outside the gene matches. Here the CDR3 DNA reads TGCAGCGTTTCTGTAGCGGGAGCATCGGAGCAGTTCTTC. It yields the protein CSVSVAGASEQFF.

The V call is TRBV7-2, the J call TRBJ1-1; D is perhaps TRBD1 (6 bases). Germline CDR1 reads SGHTA; CDR2 reads FQGNSA. The V end was cut by 5 bases, the J end by 6 bases, with 16 bases between. This CDR3 contains 14 residues. DNA for the CDR3: TGTGCCAGCAGCATGCAGGGGATGTGGGCTGAAGCTTTCTTT. It codes for CASSMQGMWAEAFF.

A word on this clone: A junction boundary mismatches the germline segment, possibly from a read error. The V and J genes are TRBV15 and TRBJ1-5, with 8 bases that match TRBD1. Germline CDR1 and CDR2: LNHNV and YYDKDF (reference sequence). The CDR3 consists of 16 residues. CDR3 sequence: CATSRSDRGNNRPQHF. The CDR3 coding sequence is TGTGCCACCAGCAGATCCGACAGGGGAAACAATCGGCCCCAGCATTTT.

V is TRBV21-1 and J is TRBJ1-1; no check of the table's D call, TRBD1, against the DNA was made. TRBV21-1 is a documented pseudogene. The CDR3 has 15 amino acids. CDR3 in DNA: TGTGCCAGCAGCCAAGGGTGGACAGGGTATACTGAAGCTTTCTTT. Its protein product is CASSQGWTGYTEAFF.

This chain uses TRBV9 with TRBJ1-2; weak D call: TRBD1 (6 bases). The CDR3 has 15 amino acids. The germline gives CDR1 SGDLS, CDR2 YYNGEE. V lost 0 bases, J lost 4 bases, and 13 bases lay in between. In nucleotides, the CDR3 is TGTGCCAGCAGCGTAGCGGCGGAGACAGGCTATGGCTACACCTTC. It encodes CASSVAAETGYGYTF.

Concerning this clone: The junction does not match germline at one end; this may be a read error. The chain joins TRBV9 to TRBJ2-7; 7 bases map to TRBD2. Germline CDR1 reads SGDLS; CDR2 reads YYNGEE. The CDR3 runs 15 residues. The CDR3 DNA reads TGTGCCGGCAGCGGCACTAGCGCCGGAAACTACGAGCAGTACTTC. This translates into CAGSGTSAGNYEQYF.

V gene TRBV20-1 combines with J gene TRBJ2-1; TRBD2 is a possible D gene (6 bases). Germline lookup yields CDR1 DFQATT and CDR2 SNEGSKA (reference sequence). There are 11 residues in the CDR3. Between the trimmed V and J ends, which lost 6 bases and 5 bases, there was a span of 8 bases. DNA for the CDR3: TGCAGTGCGCGGACTAACAATGAGCAGTTCTTC. This codes for CSARTNNEQFF.

The chain is built from TRBV19 and TRBJ1-5, with 10 bases matching TRBD1. V lost 3 bases to trimming and J lost 5 bases; unmatched junction nucleotides: 4. CDR1 and CDR2 from the germline V gene are LNHDA and SQIVND (reference sequence). CDR3 length: 15 amino acids. CDR3 loop: CASSILGQGYQPQHF. Written as DNA, the CDR3 is TGTGCCAGTAGTATTTTGGGACAGGGGTATCAGCCCCAGCATTTT.

To note about this clone: Other DNA sequences from this sample encode an identical CDR3 as well. The CDR3 nucleotides read TGTGCCAGCAGTAAAGGGACAGGAACGGGGTTACACACTGAGCAGTTCTTC. Amino acids: CASSKGTGTGLHTEQFF. The J gene is TRBJ2-1, the V gene TRBV11-3; 8 bases are a match to TRBD1. Per the germline V gene, CDR1 is SGHNT and CDR2 is YENEEA. This CDR3 has 17 amino acids. Trimming removed 6 bases from V and 9 bases from J; junction bases left unmatched: 19.

The genes are TRBV5-1 and TRBJ2-7, with TRBD1 identical over 7 bases. The germline V gene encodes CDR1 SGHRS and CDR2 YFSETQ. The CDR3 has 14 amino acids. The ends lost 0 bases at V and 3 bases at J; junction bases unmatched: 3. As DNA, the CDR3 is TGCGCCAGCAGCTTGGCGGGACAGAACTACGAGCAGTACTTC. It yields the protein CASSLAGQNYEQYF. Based on the CDR3 plus reference TRBV5-1 and TRBJ2-7, the full variable domain is KAGVTQTPRYLIKTRGQQVTLSCSPISGHRSVSWYQQTPGQGLQFLFEYFSETQRNKGNFPGRFSGRQFSNSRSEMNVSTLELGDSALYLCASSLAGQNYEQYFGPGTRLTVT.

The V call is TRBV5-4, the J call TRBJ1-4; 7 bases agree with TRBD1. Germline V lookup: CDR1 SGHNT, CDR2 YYREEE (reference sequence). CDR3 length: 15 residues. V trimming: 4 bases; J trimming: 2 bases; junction bases outside the gene matches: 5. CDR3 protein: CASSDKGATNEKLFF. The CDR3 DNA reads as TGTGCCAGCAGCGACAAGGGGGCTACTAATGAAAAACTGTTTTTT.

The chain uses TRBV9 and TRBJ1-1; 7 bases line up with TRBD1. The V segment lost 5 bases and the J segment 1 base; nucleotides outside the gene matches: 2. The CDR3 is made up of 13 amino acids. CDR1 is SGDLS and CDR2 is YYNGEE in the germline V gene. The CDR3 sequence is CASRRGPNTEAFF. Written as DNA, the CDR3 is TGTGCCAGCAGGAGGGGGCCGAACACTGAAGCTTTCTTT. Drawing the rest from reference TRBV9 and TRBJ1-1, the complete variable domain is DSGVTQTPKHLITATGQRVTLRCSPRSGDLSVYWYQQSLDQGLQFLIQYYNGEERAKGNILERFSAQQFPDLHSELNLSSLELGDSALYFCASRRGPNTEAFFGQGTRLTVV.

Here the CDR3 DNA reads TGTGCCTGGAGTGGAGCTAGCGGGGGGGATGACACCGGGGAGCTGTTTTTT. It yields the protein CAWSGASGGDDTGELFF. The chain joins TRBV30 to TRBJ2-2; 12 bases match TRBD2. The ends lost 1 base at V and 3 bases at J; junction bases unmatched: 6. CDR1 GTSNPN and CDR2 SVGIG come from the germline V gene (reference sequence). The CDR3 runs to 17 residues.

The gene calls are TRBV10-3 and TRBJ2-6, with D perhaps TRBD2 (6 bases). The V gene's germline CDR1 is ENHRY and CDR2 SYGVKD. Trimming cost V 6 bases and J 0 bases, with 15 bases left between them. The CDR3 runs to 17 residues. CDR3 region: CAISSLDGGSGANVLTF. The CDR3 DNA follows: TGTGCCATCAGCTCTCTGGACGGGGGCTCTGGGGCCAACGTCCTGACTTTC.

As DNA, the CDR3 is TGTGCCAGTAGCCGACTAGCGGGAGATCACGAGCAGTACTTC. Translating it yields CASSRLAGDHEQYF. The V call is TRBV19, the J call TRBJ2-7, with 12 bases identical to TRBD2. This CDR3 spans 14 amino acids. The V and J ends lost 6 bases and 5 bases, in that order; junction bases with no gene match: 5. Per the germline V gene, CDR1 is LNHDA and CDR2 is SQIVND (reference sequence).

The gene calls are TRBV19 and TRBJ2-5; 7 bases align to TRBD1. The DNA matches TRBJ2-7 better at its end, which makes the J call doubtful. The CDR3 runs to 16 residues. The germline gives CDR1 LNHDA, CDR2 SQIVND (reference sequence). The CDR3 sequence is CASSIDSGTVFDEQYF. CDR3 DNA: TGTGCCAGTAGTATAGACTCCGGGACAGTTTTTGACGAGCAGTACTTC.

The rearrangement uses TRBV27 and TRBJ2-7; 7 nucleotides match TRBD1. The germline V gene encodes CDR1 MNHEY and CDR2 SMNVEV (reference sequence). J was trimmed by 3 bases and V by 5 bases; bases with no gene match: 7. The CDR3 extends over 14 amino acids. The CDR3 region is CASSPGTVIYEQYF. The CDR3 nucleotides read TGTGCCAGCAGTCCCGGGACAGTTATCTACGAGCAGTACTTC.

The rearrangement joins TRBV6-1 to TRBJ2-7; 9 bases align to TRBD1. The CDR3 consists of 15 residues. Per germline, CDR1 MNHNS and CDR2 SASEGT. The V gene end was trimmed by 10 bases and the J gene end by 4 bases; junction bases not matched to a gene: 14. The CDR3 DNA reads as TGTGCCATTTACCGCTCCGGGACAGGGTTATACGAGCAGTACTTC. Translation gives CAIYRSGTGLYEQYF.

J is TRBJ1-6 and V is TRBV11-3; no reliable D call. From germline, CDR1 is SGHNT and CDR2 YENEEA. V was pared by 5 bases and J by 3 bases, with 5 bases between. The CDR3 has 13 residues. CDR3 sequence: CASSPRYNSPLHF. Written as DNA, the CDR3 is TGTGCCAGCAGCCCCCGCTATAATTCACCCCTCCACTTT.

This clone was seen more than once but under ten times. The chain employs TRBV5-1 and TRBJ2-7; D might be TRBD2 (5 bases). This CDR3 has 16 residues. The germline V and J ends were trimmed by 4 bases and 2 bases, with 19 bases remaining between them. CDR1 SGHRS and CDR2 YFSETQ come from the germline V gene. The CDR3 here is CASSVGSSTAPYEQYF. CDR3 nucleotide sequence: TGCGCCAGCAGCGTTGGGAGTTCAACCGCCCCCTACGAGCAGTACTTC. The full variable domain, rest sourced from reference TRBV5-1 and TRBJ2-7, is KAGVTQTPRYLIKTRGQQVTLSCSPISGHRSVSWYQQTPGQGLQFLFEYFSETQRNKGNFPGRFSGRQFSNSRSEMNVSTLELGDSALYLCASSVGSSTAPYEQYFGPGTRLTVT.

The chain uses TRBV14 and TRBJ1-2; 8 bases are a match to TRBD1. Germline V gene sequence: CDR1 SGHDN, CDR2 FVKESK. Trimming cost V 6 bases and J 6 bases; bases outside gene matches: 6. The CDR3 loop spans 13 amino acids. The CDR3 nucleotides are TGTGCCAGCAGTCCTGGACAGGGTAATGGCTACACCTTC. Protein: CASSPGQGNGYTF.

Only one count was recorded for this clone. CDR3 coding DNA: TGCAGCACTAGCGGGGCCGAAGGGACCCAGTACTTC. This sequence encodes CSTSGAEGTQYF. V and J are TRBV29-1 and TRBJ2-5, with 10 nucleotides matching TRBD2. CDR3 length: 12 amino acids. The V gene's germline CDR1 is SQVTM and CDR2 ANQGSEA. Unmatched junction bases numbered 7, after V lost 8 bases and J lost 7 bases.

The chain has TRBV28 and TRBJ2-1, with 9 bases identical to TRBD2. The J segment lost 6 bases and the V segment lost 6 bases, leaving 9 bases of the junction unmatched. CDR3 length: 15 amino acids. The germline V gene has CDR1 MDHEN and CDR2 SYDVKM. CDR3 protein: CASRSGTSYSNEQFF. Here the CDR3 DNA reads TGTGCCAGCAGGTCCGGGACTAGCTACTCCAATGAGCAGTTCTTC.

The rearrangement links TRBV28 to TRBJ1-5, with D possibly being TRBD1 (5 bases). Germline CDR1 MDHEN, CDR2 SYDVKM. V dropped 8 bases and J dropped 0 bases, with 20 bases sitting between them. There are 17 residues in the CDR3. The CDR3 DNA is TGTGCCAGCCCTGGACCAGGGCAGAACAATAGCAATCAGCCCCAGCATTTT. This encodes CASPGPGQNNSNQPQHF.

The sample holds one count of this clone. This chain uses TRBV11-2 with TRBJ2-3; 9 bases fit TRBD1. CDR1 is SGHAT and CDR2 is FQNNGV in the germline V gene. The CDR3 consists of 15 residues. The V segment lost 4 bases and the J segment 4 bases; nucleotides outside the gene matches: 6. The CDR3 loop reads CASSSRDRDPDTQYF. In DNA, the CDR3 is TGTGCCAGCAGCTCCCGGGACAGGGACCCAGATACGCAGTATTTT.

This clone was found a few times. CDR3: CASSIQPRGPYEQYF. Here the CDR3 DNA reads TGTGCCAGTAGTATCCAACCCAGGGGCCCCTACGAGCAGTACTTC. The rearrangement links TRBV19 to TRBJ2-7; maybe TRBD1 (6 bases). The CDR3 is 15 residues long. CDR1 and CDR2 from the germline V gene are LNHDA and SQIVND (reference sequence). Trimming shortened V by 3 bases and J by 2 bases, and 14 bases separated the two germline ends. The full variable domain, completed using reference TRBV19 and TRBJ2-7, is DGGITQSPKYLFRKEGQNVTLSCEQNLNHDAMYWYRQDPGQGLRLIYYSQIVNDFQKGDIAEGYSVSREKKESFPLTVTSAQKNPTAFYLCASSIQPRGPYEQYFGPGTRLTVT.

This clone turned up a few times. CDR3 sequence: CASRSPGMTGELFF. CDR3 nucleotide sequence: TGTGCCAGTAGATCCCCAGGGATGACCGGGGAGCTGTTTTTT. V gene TRBV19 combines with J gene TRBJ2-2, with D possibly matching TRBD1 (5 bases). V lost 6 bases and J lost 5, with 13 bases in between. CDR1 and CDR2 from the germline V gene are LNHDA and SQIVND (reference sequence). CDR3 length equals 14 residues. Looking up the rest from reference TRBV19 and TRBJ2-2 gives the full variable domain: DGGITQSPKYLFRKEGQNVTLSCEQNLNHDAMYWYRQDPGQGLRLIYYSQIVNDFQKGDIAEGYSVSREKKESFPLTVTSAQKNPTAFYLCASRSPGMTGELFFGEGSRLTVL.